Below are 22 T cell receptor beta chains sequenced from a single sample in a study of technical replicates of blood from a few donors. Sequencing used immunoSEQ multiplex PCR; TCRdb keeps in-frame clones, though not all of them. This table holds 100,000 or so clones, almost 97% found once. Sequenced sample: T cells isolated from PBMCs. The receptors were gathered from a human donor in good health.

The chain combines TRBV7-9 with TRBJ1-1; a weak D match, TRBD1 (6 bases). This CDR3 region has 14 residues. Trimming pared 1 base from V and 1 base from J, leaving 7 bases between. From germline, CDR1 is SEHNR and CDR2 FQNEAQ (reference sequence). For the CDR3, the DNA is TGTGCCAGCAGCTTAGTGACAGGGAACACTGAAGCTTTCTTT. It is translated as CASSLVTGNTEAFF.

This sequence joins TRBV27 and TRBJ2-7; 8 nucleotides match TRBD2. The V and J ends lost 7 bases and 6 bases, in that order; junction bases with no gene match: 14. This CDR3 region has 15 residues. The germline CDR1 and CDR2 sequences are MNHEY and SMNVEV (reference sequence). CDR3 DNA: TGTGCCAGCAATGAGCCTGGCGGGGGGTCTGGCGAGCAGTACTTC. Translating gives CASNEPGGGSGEQYF.

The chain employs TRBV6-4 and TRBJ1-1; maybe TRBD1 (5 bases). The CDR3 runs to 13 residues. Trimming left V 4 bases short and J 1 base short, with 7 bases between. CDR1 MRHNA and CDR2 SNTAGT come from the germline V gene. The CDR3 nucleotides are TGTGCCAGCAGTGCCACAGGGAACACTGAAGCTTTCTTT. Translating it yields CASSATGNTEAFF.

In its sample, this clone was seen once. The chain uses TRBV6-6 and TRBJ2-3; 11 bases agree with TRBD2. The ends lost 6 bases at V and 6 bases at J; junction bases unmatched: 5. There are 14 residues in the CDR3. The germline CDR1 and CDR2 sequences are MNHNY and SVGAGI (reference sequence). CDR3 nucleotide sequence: TGTGCCAGCAGCTTTAGCGGGAGGGTGGATACGCAGTATTTT. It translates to CASSFSGRVDTQYF.

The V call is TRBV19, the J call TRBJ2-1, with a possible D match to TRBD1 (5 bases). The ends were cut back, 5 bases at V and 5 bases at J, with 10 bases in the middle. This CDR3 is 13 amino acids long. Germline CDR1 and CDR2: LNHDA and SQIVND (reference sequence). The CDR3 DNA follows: TGTGCCAGTAGTTATCAGGGCCACAATGAGCAGTTCTTC. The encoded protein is CASSYQGHNEQFF.

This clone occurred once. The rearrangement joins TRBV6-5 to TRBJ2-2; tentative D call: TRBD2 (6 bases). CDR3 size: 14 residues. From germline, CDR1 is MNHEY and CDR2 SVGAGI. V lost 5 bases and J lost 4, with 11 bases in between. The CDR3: CASSSTGGTGELFF. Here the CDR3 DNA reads TGTGCCAGCAGTAGCACCGGGGGCACCGGGGAGCTGTTTTTT.

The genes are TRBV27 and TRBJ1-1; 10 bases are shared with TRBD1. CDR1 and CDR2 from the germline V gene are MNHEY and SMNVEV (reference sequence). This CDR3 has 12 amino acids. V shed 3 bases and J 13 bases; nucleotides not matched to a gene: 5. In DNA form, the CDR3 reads TGTGCCAGCAGTTTTGGGGGACAGGGGCTTTTCTTT. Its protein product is CASSFGGQGLFF.

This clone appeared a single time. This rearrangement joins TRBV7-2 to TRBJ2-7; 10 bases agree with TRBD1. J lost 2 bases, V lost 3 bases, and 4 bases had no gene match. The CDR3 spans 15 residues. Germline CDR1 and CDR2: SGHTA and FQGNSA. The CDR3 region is CASSLGQGITYEQYF. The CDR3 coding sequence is TGTGCCAGCAGCTTGGGACAGGGGATCACCTACGAGCAGTACTTC.

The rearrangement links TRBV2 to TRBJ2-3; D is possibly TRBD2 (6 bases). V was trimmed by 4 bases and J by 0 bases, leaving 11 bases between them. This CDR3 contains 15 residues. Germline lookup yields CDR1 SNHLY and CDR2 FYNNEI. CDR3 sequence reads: CASSVGGISTDTQYF. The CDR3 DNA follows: TGTGCCAGCAGTGTAGGCGGGATTAGCACAGATACGCAGTATTTT.

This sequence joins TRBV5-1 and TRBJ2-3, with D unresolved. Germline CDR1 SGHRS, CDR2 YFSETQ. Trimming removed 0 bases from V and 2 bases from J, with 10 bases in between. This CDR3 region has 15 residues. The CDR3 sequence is CASSLVQRITDTQYF. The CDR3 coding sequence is TGCGCCAGCAGCTTGGTCCAGCGTATCACAGATACGCAGTATTTT.

The CDR3 reads CASNLKREGDIHYNEQFF. CDR3 sequence (DNA): TGTGCCAGCAACCTAAAGCGGGAGGGTGACATACATTACAATGAGCAGTTCTTC. The chain carries TRBV2 and TRBJ2-1, with 10 bases identical to TRBD2. Germline lookup yields CDR1 SNHLY and CDR2 FYNNEI. J lost 4 bases, V lost 7 bases, and 16 bases had no gene match. The CDR3 is 18 residues long.

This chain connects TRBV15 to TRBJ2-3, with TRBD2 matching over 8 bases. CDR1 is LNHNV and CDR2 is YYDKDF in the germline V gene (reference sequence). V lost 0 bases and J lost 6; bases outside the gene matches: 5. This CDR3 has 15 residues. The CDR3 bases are TGTGCCACCAGCAGAGATCTTGGCGGGAGGGATACGCAGTATTTT. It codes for CATSRDLGGRDTQYF.

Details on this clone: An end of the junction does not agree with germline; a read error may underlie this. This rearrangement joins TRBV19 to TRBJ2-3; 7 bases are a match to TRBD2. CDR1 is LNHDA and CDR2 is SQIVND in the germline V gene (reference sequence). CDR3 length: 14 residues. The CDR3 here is CASTPGGSTDTQYF. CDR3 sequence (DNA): TGTGCTAGTACCCCGGGAGGAAGCACAGATACGCAGTATTTT.

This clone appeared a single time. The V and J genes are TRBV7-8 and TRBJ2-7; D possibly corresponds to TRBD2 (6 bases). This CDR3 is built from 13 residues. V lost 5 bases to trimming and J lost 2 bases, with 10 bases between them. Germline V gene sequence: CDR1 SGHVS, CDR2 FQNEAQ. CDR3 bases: TGTGCCAGCAGCCCCGGGACTCCCTACGAGCAGTACTTC. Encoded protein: CASSPGTPYEQYF.

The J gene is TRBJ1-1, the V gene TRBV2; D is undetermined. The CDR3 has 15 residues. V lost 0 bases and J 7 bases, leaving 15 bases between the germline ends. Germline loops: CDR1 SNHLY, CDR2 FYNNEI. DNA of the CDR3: TGTGCCAGCAGTGAAGCTTCACCAGGCTTTAATGAAGCTTTCTTT. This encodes CASSEASPGFNEAFF.

CDR3 bases: TGCGCCAGCAGGGCCGGCGGGAGCGGCGTCAATGAGCAGTTCTTC. This codes for CASRAGGSGVNEQFF. The chain carries TRBV5-1 and TRBJ2-1; 7 bases line up with TRBD2. Germline loops: CDR1 SGHRS, CDR2 YFSETQ. The CDR3 is 15 amino acids. J gave up 6 bases and V 5 bases, and 11 bases lay outside the gene matches. Full variable domain (remainder filled in from reference TRBV5-1 and TRBJ2-1): KAGVTQTPRYLIKTRGQQVTLSCSPISGHRSVSWYQQTPGQGLQFLFEYFSETQRNKGNFPGRFSGRQFSNSRSEMNVSTLELGDSALYLCASRAGGSGVNEQFFGPGTRLTVL.

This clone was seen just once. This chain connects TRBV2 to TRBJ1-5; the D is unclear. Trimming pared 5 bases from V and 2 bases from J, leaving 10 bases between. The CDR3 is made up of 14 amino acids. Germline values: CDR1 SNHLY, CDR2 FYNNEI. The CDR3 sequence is CASSLSGGNQPQHF. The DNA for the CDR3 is TGTGCCAGCAGTCTTTCCGGGGGCAATCAGCCCCAGCATTTT. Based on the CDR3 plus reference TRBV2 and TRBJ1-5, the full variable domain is EPEVTQTPSHQVTQMGQEVILRCVPISNHLYFYWYRQILGQKVEFLVSFYNNEISEKSEIFDDQFSVERPDGSNFTLKIRSTKLEDSAMYFCASSLSGGNQPQHFGDGTRLSIL.

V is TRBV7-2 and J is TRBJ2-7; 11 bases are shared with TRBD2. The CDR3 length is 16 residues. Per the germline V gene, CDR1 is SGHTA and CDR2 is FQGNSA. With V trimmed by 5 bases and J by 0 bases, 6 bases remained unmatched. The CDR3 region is CASSPDGLAGSYEQYF. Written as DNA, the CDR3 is TGTGCCAGCAGCCCCGATGGACTAGCGGGCTCCTACGAGCAGTACTTC.

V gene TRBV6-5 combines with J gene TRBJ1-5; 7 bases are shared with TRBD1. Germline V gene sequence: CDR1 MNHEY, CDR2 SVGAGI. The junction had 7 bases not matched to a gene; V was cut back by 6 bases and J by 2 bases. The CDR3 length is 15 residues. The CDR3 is CASSLTGERNQPQHF. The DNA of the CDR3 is TGTGCCAGCAGCCTAACAGGGGAGCGCAATCAGCCCCAGCATTTT.

The CDR3: CAIQTGGDGNQPQHF. The CDR3 DNA sequence: TGTGCCATCCAGACAGGGGGAGATGGCAATCAGCCCCAGCATTTT. V gene TRBV28 combines with J gene TRBJ1-5, with TRBD1 matching over 9 bases. The V and J ends lost 10 bases and 2 bases, in that order; junction bases with no gene match: 9. Germline loops: CDR1 MDHEN, CDR2 SYDVKM. The CDR3 contains 15 residues.

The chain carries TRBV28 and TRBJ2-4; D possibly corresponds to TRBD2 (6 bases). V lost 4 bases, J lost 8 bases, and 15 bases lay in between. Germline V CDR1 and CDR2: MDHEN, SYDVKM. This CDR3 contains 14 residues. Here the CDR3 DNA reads TGTGCCAGCAGTTCAAGGTGGGGGGATTACATTCAGTACTTC. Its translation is CASSSRWGDYIQYF.

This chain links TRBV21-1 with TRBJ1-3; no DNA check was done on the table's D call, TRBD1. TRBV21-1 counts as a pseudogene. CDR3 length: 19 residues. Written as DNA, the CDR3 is TGTGCCAGCAGCATACAGGGACCAGTACCCGAACTCTCTGGAAACACCATATATTTT. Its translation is CASSIQGPVPELSGNTIYF.